Below, 2 T cell receptor beta chains from the same sample are listed, as sequenced in a study of Ad26.COV2.S vaccination and SARS-CoV-2 variants. Treatment reported: 15 to 20 received Ad26.COV2.S at low or high dose, single or two shots; a few received placebo; per-sample allocation not given. All samples were drawn on day 63, counting from the first vaccine or placebo injection. Measured with immunoSEQ multiplex PCR; TCRdb has only the in-frame clones, and not every one. The profile shows about 250,000 clones, about 87% of them singletons. Sequencing used peripheral blood, obtained in a trial of Ad26.COV2.S vaccine versus placebo. The receptors here all came from a person aged 18-65 years who received the Ad26.COV2.S COVID-19 vaccine or a placebo.

This chain connects TRBV5-6 to TRBJ2-5, with D tentatively TRBD1 (6 bases). Germline-derived CDR1 and CDR2 are SGHDT and YYEEEE. Deletions cut 2 bases from V and 10 bases from J, with 18 bases between. CDR3 length equals 14 residues. CDR3 sequence: CASSFGTDQGGQYF. CDR3 DNA: TGTGCCAGCAGCTTCGGGACCGACCAAGGGGGCCAGTACTTC.

J is TRBJ1-1 and V is TRBV30, with D maybe TRBD1 (5 bases). Trimming took off 0 bases at V and 2 bases at J, with 16 bases between the two ends. CDR3 length: 16 amino acids. Germline assignment: CDR1 GTSNPN and CDR2 SVGIG (reference sequence). CDR3 protein: CAWSVRGAAINTEAFF. CDR3 DNA sequence: TGTGCCTGGAGTGTACGCGGGGCCGCTATAAACACTGAAGCTTTCTTT.